This passage covers 32 T cell receptor beta chains from one sample sequenced in a study of blood T cell repertoires in COVID-19. Produced via immunoSEQ multiplex PCR; TCRdb's table is partial and in-frame only. The repertoire holds around 140,000 clones, with about 88% as singletons. The sample was peripheral blood. The receptors shown here come from an elderly woman with acute or convalescent COVID-19.

This chain connects TRBV3-1 (or the pseudogene TRBV3-2) to TRBJ2-7, with 7 bases matching TRBD1. The CDR3 is 15 amino acids. Germline CDR1 and CDR2: LGHDT and YNNKEL (reference sequence). V shed 5 bases and J 2 bases; nucleotides not matched to a gene: 9. CDR3 sequence reads: CASSKAPGGTYEQYF. The CDR3 bases are TGTGCCAGCAGCAAAGCCCCAGGGGGAACCTACGAGCAGTACTTC.

In its sample, this clone was seen once. The rearrangement uses TRBV3-1 (or the pseudogene TRBV3-2) and TRBJ1-1; possible D gene TRBD1, 6 bases. CDR3 length: 15 amino acids. Germline lookup yields CDR1 LGHDT and CDR2 YNNKEL (reference sequence). Trimming left V 1 base short and J 4 bases short, with 13 bases between. For the CDR3, the DNA is TGTGCCAGCAGCCAAGTTGAGGGGGAATGCACTGAAGCTTTCTTT. Translated: CASSQVEGECTEAFF.

The gene calls are TRBV4-3 and TRBJ1-2, with TRBD1 as a possible D gene (6 bases). From germline, CDR1 is LGHNA and CDR2 YSLEER. The CDR3 spans 15 residues. Between the trimmed V and J ends, which lost 0 bases and 8 bases, there was a span of 16 bases. The chain's CDR3 is CASSQERGTGKGYTF. The CDR3 DNA reads TGCGCCAGCAGCCAAGAAAGGGGAACAGGGAAAGGCTACACCTTC.

The J gene is TRBJ1-4, the V gene TRBV30, with D perhaps matching TRBD1 (5 bases). Trimming removed 2 bases from V and 3 bases from J, with 19 bases in between. Germline V gene sequence: CDR1 GTSNPN, CDR2 SVGIG (reference sequence). The CDR3 consists of 17 residues. CDR3 region: CAWSYRRGNRANEKLFF. CDR3 coding DNA: TGTGCCTGGAGTTACCGACGGGGGAATCGTGCTAATGAAAAACTGTTTTTT.

The chain is built from TRBV18 and TRBJ2-5; perhaps TRBD2 as D (6 bases). Between the trimmed V and J ends, which lost 3 bases and 5 bases, there was a span of 13 bases. Germline loops: CDR1 KGHSH, CDR2 LQKENI. The CDR3 is made up of 14 amino acids. The CDR3, as DNA: TGTGCCAGCTCACCGTCGACTAGTGCCGAGACCCAGTACTTC. Its protein product is CASSPSTSAETQYF.

The rearrangement links TRBV4-3 to TRBJ2-2; 14 nucleotides align to TRBD2. CDR1 is LGHNA and CDR2 is YSLEER in the germline V gene. V dropped 3 bases and J dropped 8; count of bases not matched to a gene: 2. This CDR3 has 15 amino acids. This CDR3 is CASSQGLAGVGELFF. DNA of the CDR3: TGCGCCAGCAGCCAGGGACTAGCGGGAGTAGGGGAGCTGTTTTTT.

This clone appeared a few times. The chain recombines TRBV7-2 with TRBJ2-1, with D perhaps matching TRBD2 (6 bases). Germline CDR1 is SGHTA and CDR2 is FQGNSA. Trimming took off 0 bases at V and 3 bases at J, with 12 bases between the two ends. The CDR3 is 16 amino acids. The CDR3: CASSLARGANYNEQFF. CDR3 nucleotide sequence: TGTGCCAGCAGCTTAGCGCGGGGCGCCAACTACAATGAGCAGTTCTTC. Together with reference TRBV7-2 and TRBJ2-1, the CDR3 gives the full variable domain: GAGVSQSPSNKVTEKGKDVELRCDPISGHTALYWYRQSLGQGLEFLIYFQGNSAPDKSGLPSDRFSAERTGGSVSTLTIQRTQQEDSAVYLCASSLARGANYNEQFFGPGTRLTVL.

This sequence joins TRBV19 and TRBJ2-2; 7 nucleotides align to TRBD1. The CDR3 totals 14 residues. The germline gives CDR1 LNHDA, CDR2 SQIVND (reference sequence). V lost 7 bases, J lost 1 base, and 3 bases stayed unmatched. The DNA for the CDR3 is TGTGCCAGTAACAGGGGCTGGAACACCGGGGAGCTGTTTTTT. Translated: CASNRGWNTGELFF.

V is TRBV18 and J is TRBJ1-4; D gene ambiguous. Germline lookup yields CDR1 KGHSH and CDR2 LQKENI. The V end was cut by 3 bases, the J end by 10 bases, with 15 bases between. This CDR3 is built from 14 residues. The CDR3 sequence is CASSPSGPEGKLFF. The CDR3 DNA sequence: TGTGCCAGCTCACCTTCGGGTCCCGAGGGAAAACTGTTTTTT.

This chain connects TRBV10-2 to TRBJ2-2; 10 nucleotides match TRBD2. After removal of 7 bases from V and 2 bases from J, the junction contained 4 bases not matched to a gene. The CDR3 is 15 residues long. The germline V gene has CDR1 WSHSY and CDR2 SAAADI. As DNA, the CDR3 is TGCGCCAGCACTCGGACTAGCGGAAACACCGGGGAGCTGTTTTTT. This gives the protein CASTRTSGNTGELFF.

V gene TRBV5-8 combines with J gene TRBJ2-2; 7 bases match TRBD2. The germline CDR1 and CDR2 sequences are SGHTS and YDEGEE. V lost 4 bases, J lost 3 bases, and 6 bases stayed unmatched. This CDR3 contains 15 residues. CDR3 DNA sequence: TGTGCCAGCAGCCAGCGGGGCAGTTACACCGGGGAGCTGTTTTTT. Its protein is CASSQRGSYTGELFF.

The CDR3 loop is CASSRGLAGPSSTDTQYF. The CDR3, as DNA: TGTGCCAGCAGCCGCGGACTAGCGGGACCTTCTAGCACAGATACGCAGTATTTT. V usage is TRBV13 and J usage is TRBJ2-3; TRBD2 matches at 12 bases. In germline, CDR1 is PRHDT, CDR2 FYEKMQ (reference sequence). V was pared by 5 bases and J by 0 bases, with 9 bases of the junction left unmatched. The CDR3 is made up of 18 amino acids.

This chain connects TRBV6-5 to TRBJ1-3; the D is unclear. The CDR3 has 14 amino acids. Trimming stripped 0 bases from V and 6 bases from J, with 9 bases between. CDR1 MNHEY and CDR2 SVGAGI come from the germline V gene. The CDR3 DNA is TGTGCCAGCAGTTACTCGATAGTAGAAAACACCATATATTTT. This encodes CASSYSIVENTIYF.

This clone occurred a few times. The chain links TRBV10-3 to TRBJ2-5; the D gene is possibly TRBD1 (5 bases). The germline gives CDR1 ENHRY, CDR2 SYGVKD. Trimming took 2 bases from V and 5 from J, leaving 9 bases between them. The CDR3 spans 13 residues. The CDR3 bases are TGTGCCATCAGTGAGGGGCAGGGTGAGACCCAGTACTTC. Amino acids: CAISEGQGETQYF.

This chain uses TRBV6-1 with TRBJ1-6; D is unresolved. V lost 3 bases and J 8 bases, leaving 14 bases between the germline ends. Germline-derived CDR1 and CDR2 are MNHNS and SASEGT. The CDR3 contains 15 residues. CDR3 sequence: CASSERLVFDSPLHF. The CDR3 DNA sequence: TGTGCCAGCAGTGAGAGACTGGTTTTTGATTCACCCCTCCACTTT.

V and J are TRBV11-2 and TRBJ1-1, with 8 bases aligning to TRBD1. With V trimmed by 5 bases and J by 3 bases, 8 bases remained unmatched. The germline gives CDR1 SGHAT, CDR2 FQNNGV. There are 15 residues in the CDR3. As DNA, the CDR3 is TGTGCCAGCAGCACTTGGACAGGGAGGGACACTGAAGCTTTCTTT. Encoded protein: CASSTWTGRDTEAFF.

The rearrangement joins TRBV4-3 to TRBJ2-7; possibly TRBD1 for D (6 bases). Per germline, CDR1 LGHNA and CDR2 YSLEER. This CDR3 comprises 15 residues. Trimming pared 0 bases from V and 5 bases from J, leaving 14 bases between. The CDR3 region is CASSQDRGTGNEQYF. CDR3 nucleotide sequence: TGCGCCAGCAGCCAAGATAGGGGGACGGGGAACGAGCAGTACTTC.

The rearrangement joins TRBV29-1 to TRBJ2-4, with D perhaps TRBD2 (6 bases). Germline CDR1 is SQVTM and CDR2 is ANQGSEA. The CDR3 is 12 amino acids. V lost 3 bases and J 8 bases, leaving 11 bases between the germline ends. CDR3 sequence (DNA): TGCAGCGTTGAGGAGGGGTCGGACATTCAGTACTTC. As protein: CSVEEGSDIQYF.

This chain uses TRBV5-1 with TRBJ2-1, with 7 nucleotides matching TRBD1. The germline V gene has CDR1 SGHRS and CDR2 YFSETQ. V lost 7 bases and J lost 0; bases outside the gene matches: 1. The CDR3 totals 13 residues. The CDR3 loop reads CASGTDSYNEQFF. The CDR3 DNA reads TGCGCCAGCGGGACAGACTCCTACAATGAGCAGTTCTTC.

The chain combines TRBV19 with TRBJ2-5, with D possibly matching TRBD1 (5 bases). Germline CDR1 LNHDA, CDR2 SQIVND (reference sequence). V dropped 5 bases and J dropped 4 bases, with 11 bases sitting between them. This CDR3 region has 13 residues. The CDR3 bases are TGTGCCAGTAGTGGGCAACAGGCAGAGACCCAGTACTTC. It translates to CASSGQQAETQYF.

The chain uses TRBV11-2 and TRBJ2-1; TRBD2 aligns across 7 bases. The CDR3 consists of 16 residues. The ends lost 4 bases at V and 8 bases at J; junction bases unmatched: 14. Germline V gives CDR1 SGHAT, CDR2 FQNNGV. The CDR3 reads CASSSTGTTMLHEQFF. The CDR3, as DNA: TGTGCCAGCAGCTCGACCGGGACTACAATGCTCCATGAGCAGTTCTTC.

The rearrangement links TRBV15 to TRBJ2-7; 8 nucleotides line up with TRBD2. J was trimmed by 7 bases and V by 1 base; bases with no gene match: 12. Germline V gene data show CDR1 as LNHNV and CDR2 as YYDKDF (reference sequence). The CDR3 totals 16 residues. The CDR3 sequence is CATSRGETSGLREQYF. The CDR3 DNA reads TGTGCCACCAGCAGAGGGGAAACTAGCGGTCTTCGTGAGCAGTACTTC.

This clone occurred a few times. The chain recombines TRBV7-2 with TRBJ2-7; 8 bases fit TRBD1. CDR1 is SGHTA and CDR2 is FQGNSA in the germline V gene. V trimming: 1 base; J trimming: 6 bases; junction bases outside the gene matches: 14. The CDR3 is made up of 17 amino acids. The chain's CDR3 is CASSLVSGSTGVGEQYF. DNA of the CDR3: TGTGCCAGCAGCTTAGTTTCGGGTTCGACAGGGGTTGGCGAGCAGTACTTC.

The chain carries TRBV10-1 and TRBJ2-1, with TRBD2 matching 12 bases. Germline CDR1 is WNHNN and CDR2 is SYGVQD (reference sequence). This CDR3 has 16 residues. Losses at the gene ends were 0 bases for V and 10 bases for J; bases not matched to a gene: 7. CDR3 coding DNA: TGCGCCAGCAGTGAGTCGATGGCTAGCGGGGGGGAAGAGCAGTTCTTC. It yields the protein CASSESMASGGEEQFF.

This clone is labeled as medium-sized. The V gene is TRBV18, the J gene TRBJ2-6; D possibly corresponds to TRBD1 (6 bases). Trimming cost V 2 bases and J 0 bases, with 17 bases left between them. CDR1 is KGHSH and CDR2 is LQKENI in the germline V gene. This CDR3 is built from 19 residues. Here the CDR3 DNA reads TGTGCCAGCTCACCAGGGCAGGGGCGTTCCGACTCTGGGGCCAACGTCCTGACTTTC. This codes for CASSPGQGRSDSGANVLTF.

V gene TRBV4-3 combines with J gene TRBJ2-7, with D possibly being TRBD1 (6 bases). Trimming removed 1 base from V and 0 bases from J, with 13 bases in between. Germline V gene data show CDR1 as LGHNA and CDR2 as YSLEER. The CDR3 loop spans 16 amino acids. The CDR3 region has the DNA TGCGCCAGCAGCCAAGGAACAGGGCCGCCCTCCTACGAGCAGTACTTC. This gives the protein CASSQGTGPPSYEQYF.

The chain has TRBV6-2 or TRBV6-3 and TRBJ2-2; 10 bases are shared with TRBD2. Losses at the gene ends were 3 bases for V and 4 bases for J; bases not matched to a gene: 8. The CDR3 has 17 amino acids. Germline V gene sequence: CDR1 MNHEY, CDR2 SVGEGT. CDR3 sequence: CASSYPSGGARTGELFF. CDR3 nucleotides: TGTGCCAGCAGTTATCCCAGCGGGGGGGCGCGCACCGGGGAGCTGTTTTTT.

The V call is TRBV5-4, the J call TRBJ1-6, with 11 bases fitting TRBD1. Trimming removed 0 bases from V and 9 bases from J; junction bases left unmatched: 2. The CDR3 is 15 residues long. Germline V gene lookup returns CDR1 SGHNT and CDR2 YYREEE (reference sequence). The CDR3 DNA follows: TGTGCCAGCAGCTTGGCCGGGACAGGGGGTTCACCCCTCCACTTT. It codes for CASSLAGTGGSPLHF.

The genes are TRBV11-3 and TRBJ2-2; 10 nucleotides line up with TRBD2. Germline V gene lookup returns CDR1 SGHNT and CDR2 YENEEA. The CDR3 runs 17 residues. With 1 base clipped from V and 4 bases from J, the junction kept 6 bases outside the gene matches. The CDR3 loop reads CASSLGLTSGITGELFF. In nucleotides, the CDR3 is TGTGCCAGCAGCTTAGGTTTAACTAGCGGGATCACCGGGGAGCTGTTTTTT.

This chain uses TRBV19 with TRBJ2-2, with D perhaps matching TRBD2 (5 bases). This CDR3 is 15 amino acids long. Germline V gene sequence: CDR1 LNHDA, CDR2 SQIVND (reference sequence). Trimming left V 4 bases short and J 0 bases short, with 9 bases between. The CDR3 DNA follows: TGTGCCAGTAGTACCTCCGGGACGAACACCGGGGAGCTGTTTTTT. Translated: CASSTSGTNTGELFF.

V usage is TRBV16 and J usage is TRBJ1-1, with TRBD1 matching 7 bases. This CDR3 region has 13 residues. Per the germline V gene, CDR1 is KGHSY and CDR2 is FQNENV. J was trimmed by 4 bases and V by 5 bases; bases with no gene match: 4. In nucleotides, the CDR3 is TGTGCCAGCAGCTCGACAGGGACCACTGAAGCTTTCTTT. Translating gives CASSSTGTTEAFF.

The chain employs TRBV5-4 and TRBJ2-2; 7 bases are shared with TRBD1. Germline V gives CDR1 SGHNT, CDR2 YYREEE (reference sequence). V lost 0 bases, J lost 6 bases, and 11 bases stayed unmatched. CDR3 length: 17 residues. CDR3 in amino acids: CASSLDVRRGLAGELFF. DNA for the CDR3: TGTGCCAGCAGCTTGGATGTCCGTAGGGGGCTCGCCGGGGAGCTGTTTTTT.